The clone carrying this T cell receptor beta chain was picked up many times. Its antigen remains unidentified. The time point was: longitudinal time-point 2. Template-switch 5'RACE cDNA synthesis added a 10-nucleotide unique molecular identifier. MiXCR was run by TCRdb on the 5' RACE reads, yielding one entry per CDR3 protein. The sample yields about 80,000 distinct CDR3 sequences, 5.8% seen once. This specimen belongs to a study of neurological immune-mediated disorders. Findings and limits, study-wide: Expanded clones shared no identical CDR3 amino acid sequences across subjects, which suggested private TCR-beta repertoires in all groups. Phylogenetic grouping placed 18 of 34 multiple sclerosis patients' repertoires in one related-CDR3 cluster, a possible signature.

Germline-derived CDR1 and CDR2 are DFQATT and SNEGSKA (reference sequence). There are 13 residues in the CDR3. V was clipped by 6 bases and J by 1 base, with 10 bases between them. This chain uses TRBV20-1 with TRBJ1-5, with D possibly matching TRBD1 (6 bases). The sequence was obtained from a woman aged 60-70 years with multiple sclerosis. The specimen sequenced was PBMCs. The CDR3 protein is CSAATGSNQPQHF. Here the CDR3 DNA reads TGCAGTGCGGCTACAGGGAGCAATCAGCCCCAGCATTTT.